This passage covers 8 T cell receptor beta chains from one sample sequenced in a study of shared clonotypes between healthy human individuals. Method: immunoSEQ multiplex PCR; TCRdb's copy keeps in-frame clones and lacks some. The sample records 2.3 million or so clones, 80% to 95% being singletons. Sequencing input: naive CD4+ T cells from PBMCs. This sample's subset: CD45RA+ positively selected. The source of these receptors is a man aged 18 to 35 in good health. Some clones in this sample may be carry-over from other donors' samples.

The chain links TRBV28 to TRBJ1-2; 9 nucleotides match TRBD1. J was trimmed by 2 bases and V by 2 bases; bases with no gene match: 6. Germline assignment: CDR1 MDHEN and CDR2 SYDVKM. This CDR3 contains 16 residues. The CDR3, as DNA: TGTGCCAGCAGTTTACCCGGGACAGGGTTCAACTATGGCTACACCTTC. This sequence encodes CASSLPGTGFNYGYTF.

The chain combines TRBV27 with TRBJ1-2; possible D gene TRBD1, 5 bases. The germline gives CDR1 MNHEY, CDR2 SMNVEV (reference sequence). The CDR3 runs 14 residues. Trimming pared 5 bases from V and 10 bases from J, leaving 20 bases between. CDR3 region: CASSQYRDLKSYTF. For the CDR3, the DNA is TGTGCCAGCAGTCAATACCGGGACCTCAAGTCCTACACCTTC.

V and J are TRBV10-3 and TRBJ1-1, with TRBD1 as a possible D gene (6 bases). The germline V and J ends were trimmed by 0 bases and 7 bases, with 9 bases remaining between them. The length of the CDR3 is 13 residues. Germline V gives CDR1 ENHRY, CDR2 SYGVKD. The CDR3 here is CAISESKGGEAFF. The CDR3 DNA follows: TGTGCCATCAGTGAGTCGAAGGGGGGTGAAGCTTTCTTT.

The chain uses TRBV6-1 and TRBJ2-7; 10 bases fit TRBD1. CDR1 and CDR2 from the germline V gene are MNHNS and SASEGT. This CDR3 has 13 amino acids. The V and J ends lost 8 bases and 3 bases, in that order; junction bases with no gene match: 4. The CDR3 reads CASGRDRGYEQYF. CDR3 in DNA: TGTGCCAGCGGGAGGGACAGGGGCTACGAGCAGTACTTC.

The chain couples TRBV4-1 to TRBJ2-5; D ambiguous. The CDR3 is 12 residues long. Germline assignment: CDR1 MGHRA and CDR2 YSYEKL. The ends were cut back, 0 bases at V and 8 bases at J, with 7 bases in the middle. In DNA form, the CDR3 reads TGCGCCAGCAGCCAAGACTCAGGTACCCAGTACTTC. Encoded protein: CASSQDSGTQYF.

The chain recombines TRBV5-6 with TRBJ2-1; 7 bases agree with TRBD1. The CDR3 covers 15 residues. Trimming at V came to 4 bases and at J to 6 bases, leaving 10 bases not matched to a gene. Germline V gene sequence: CDR1 SGHDT, CDR2 YYEEEE. The CDR3 sequence: CASSLIGQGVNEQFF. In nucleotides, the CDR3 is TGTGCCAGCAGCCTAATAGGGCAGGGGGTCAATGAGCAGTTCTTC.

The chain links TRBV2 to TRBJ1-3; 8 nucleotides match TRBD1. The germline gives CDR1 SNHLY, CDR2 FYNNEI. This CDR3 has 17 amino acids. The trim removed 3 bases at V and 2 bases at J, leaving 9 bases unmatched. In DNA form, the CDR3 reads TGTGCCAGCAGTGAGCAGGGGGCTCTTTTAGCTGGAAACACCATATATTTT. Its protein is CASSEQGALLAGNTIYF.

The rearrangement uses TRBV9 and TRBJ2-1; D gene unclear. The germline V gene encodes CDR1 SGDLS and CDR2 YYNGEE. Trimming cost V 5 bases and J 3 bases, with 15 bases left between them. This CDR3 has 15 residues. CDR3 protein: CASSLRVGDYNEQFF. The CDR3 DNA sequence: TGTGCCAGCAGTCTAAGGGTAGGTGACTACAATGAGCAGTTCTTC.